This paragraph covers one T cell receptor beta chain sequence. Its antigen is unidentified. This may stem from a read error, because a much larger clone lies one nucleotide away. Through a sample-barcoded 5' primer and a J-beta primer mix, a second PCR was run for roughly 6 to 12 cycles. TCRdb re-called the 5' RACE reads through MiXCR, storing one row per CDR3 protein. The sample carries approximately 1.5 million distinct CDR3 sequences, 35% to 45% recorded once. The data were taken from a study of blood T cells in healthy people across ages. Study outcomes and limitations: Observed TCR beta diversity per million T cells went down as age went up. This fall followed a roughly linear course with age. Strongly correlated with naive T cell percentage was TCR beta diversity. When set beside aged donors, long-lived donors presented more naive CD4+ cells and higher diversity.

With 1 base removed from V and 3 bases from J, the gap between germline ends came to 7 bases. From germline, CDR1 is SGHTA and CDR2 FQGNSA. CDR3 size: 13 residues. Sequencing input: blood. The rearrangement links TRBV7-2 to TRBJ2-7, with D hard to call. The sequence was obtained from a woman aged 18 to 35 in good health. The CDR3 loop reads CASSLVFGYEQYF. CDR3 nucleotides: TGTGCCAGCAGCTTAGTTTTCGGCTACGAGCAGTACTTC.